What follows describes a single TCR beta chain. This clonotype turned up a few times. The antigen it binds to is not known. The record has no base qualities; no much larger clone is one base away. V and J are truncated by 6 bases and 1 base respectively, leaving an intervening sequence of 9 bases. CDR1 and CDR2 are read off the germline V gene as SNHLY and FYNNEI. Spanning cysteine to phenylalanine, the CDR3 consists of 13 amino acids. The read is trimmed to its CDR3 DNA, 39 bases read in frame from base 1. These data belong to a study of T cells in Graves' hyperthyroidism and ophthalmopathy (dated by TCRdb to about 2019). Some background on the complete study: To identify distinguishing TCR V-J signatures, a discovery cohort of about 100 patients was used, comprising 40 to 45 with Graves' ophthalmopathy and approximately 57 with stable Graves' hyperthyroidism. Prospective prediction of ophthalmopathy was tested in an independent validation cohort of 18 to 20 hyperthyroidism patients and 15 to 17 patients who later progressed to ophthalmopathy. For training and testing, the 100 patients in the discovery cohort were randomly divided in a 7:3 ratio. The study also compared thyroid tissue and blood T-cell repertoires from about six Graves' hyperthyroidism patients. After blood sampling, hyperthyroidism patients were treated with methimazole at a starting dose of 30 mg daily, and ophthalmopathy patients were treated with high-dose intravenous methylprednisolone. TCR Vbeta CDR3 sequencing of approximately 140 peripheral blood samples (around 45 ophthalmopathy, 75 to 80 hyperthyroidism and some 17 progressor patients) is reported in the paper.

Patients with uncontrolled infections, other autoimmune diseases, pregnancy or lactation were excluded. Diagnoses relied on clinical symptoms, serum thyroxine and TRAb, thyroid ultrasound and orbital computed tomography. Trizol reagent was used to extract total RNA, and RNA quality was then checked on an Agilent 2100 Bioanalyzer. The TCR beta CDR3 regions were amplified from the RNA transcripts. The TCR CDR3 was subjected to a first round of RT-PCR using the HTBI primer set and the Qiagen OneStep RT-PCR kit. The libraries were constructed in a second round of multiplex PCR and then size-selected and purified. Sequencing of the libraries was done on an Illumina HiSeq2000 using paired-end 100 bp reads. The source study handled its data this way. SOAPnuke was used to process the raw data, throwing out any read that contained adapters or uncalled bases, had a mean Phred below 15, or lacked an exact constant-primer or identifier match. COPE v1.2.5 was used to merge the high-quality paired reads, and each unique nucleotide sequence was defined as a clonotype. MiTCR v1.1 was used to align the clonotypes against IMGT TRBV, TRBD and TRBJ reference segments. The analysis was restricted to V-J combinations with a frequency above 0.0001, which together covered 99% to 99.2% of the repertoires. A TCS score was defined as the ratio of F50 (clonal expansion) to E x V (chaos), with BLOSUM62-based TCRdist applied between CDR3 peptides within each V-J. Welch's t-statistics and random forest reduced roughly 540 V-J features to some 14, which were used in a naive Bayes classifier (R e1071). The Morisita-Horn index was used to measure how similar the thyroid and blood repertoires were. The public reads were reprocessed in TCRdb via fastp at Q25 and MiXCR, keeping in-frame beta chains. All rows with the same CDR3 protein become a single entry with the most common DNA and genes. It is TCRdb's table, rather than the study itself, that gives the V and J calls and clone size. A total of around 620,000 distinct CDR3 sequences appear in this sample, around 46% of them only once. Around 20% of the sample comes from the top ten.

The research as a whole found: Sample size was not statistically predetermined, and investigators were not blinded to group allocation. A 13 V-J signature model separated ophthalmopathy from stable hyperthyroidism, with approximately 86% sensitivity and around 84% specificity in cross-validation and 80%/75% in testing. During validation, the model predicted progression to ophthalmopathy a median of about 6.3 months ahead of onset, with more than 60% sensitivity and roughly 75% specificity. Most expanded thyroid clonotypes (frequency above 0.001) were also detected in blood, a finding suggesting that blood repertoires may reflect thyroid immune responses.

The sequence was collected from an adult woman with Graves' disease, either hyperthyroidism or ophthalmopathy (not recorded which). The chain uses TRBV2 and TRBJ2-5, with the D gene uncertain. Sequencing was carried out using peripheral blood or thyroid tissue (not recorded which). The nucleotides are TGTGCCAGCAGGGGTGCACCCCAAGAGACCCAGTACTTC. Translated, it reads CASRGAPQETQYF.